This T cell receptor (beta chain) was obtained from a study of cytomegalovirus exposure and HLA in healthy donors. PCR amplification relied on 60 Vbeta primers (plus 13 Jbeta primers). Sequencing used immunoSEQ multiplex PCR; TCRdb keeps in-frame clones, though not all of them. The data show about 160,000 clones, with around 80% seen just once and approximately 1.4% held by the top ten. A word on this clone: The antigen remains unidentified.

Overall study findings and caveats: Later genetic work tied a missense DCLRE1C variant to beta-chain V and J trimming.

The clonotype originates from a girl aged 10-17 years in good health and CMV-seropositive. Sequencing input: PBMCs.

CDR3 protein: CASSPSVGPIAKNIQYF. The CDR3, as DNA: TGTGCCAGCAGCCCCTCGGTGGGCCCCATAGCCAAAAACATTCAGTACTTC. This chain joins TRBV11-2 and TRBJ2-4; D gene unclear. This CDR3 comprises 17 residues. The V gene lost 5 bases and the J gene lost 0 bases, with 17 bases spanning the gap. CDR1 SGHAT and CDR2 FQNNGV come from the germline V gene.